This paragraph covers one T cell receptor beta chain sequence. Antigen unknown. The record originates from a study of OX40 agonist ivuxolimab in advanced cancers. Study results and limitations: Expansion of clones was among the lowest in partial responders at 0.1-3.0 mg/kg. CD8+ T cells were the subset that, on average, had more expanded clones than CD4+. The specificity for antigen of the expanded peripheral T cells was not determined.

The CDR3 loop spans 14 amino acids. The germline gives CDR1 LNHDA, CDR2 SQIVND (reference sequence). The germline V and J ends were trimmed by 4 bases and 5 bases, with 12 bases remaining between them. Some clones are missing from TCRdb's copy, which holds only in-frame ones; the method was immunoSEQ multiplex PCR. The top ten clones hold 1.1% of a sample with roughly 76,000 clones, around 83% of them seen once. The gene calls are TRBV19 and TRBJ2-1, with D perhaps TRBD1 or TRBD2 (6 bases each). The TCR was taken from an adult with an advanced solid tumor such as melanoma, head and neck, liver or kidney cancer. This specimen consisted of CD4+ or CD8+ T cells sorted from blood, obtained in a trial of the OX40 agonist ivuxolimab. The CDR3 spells CASSNWGANNEQFF. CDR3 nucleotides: TGTGCCAGTAGTAATTGGGGGGCCAACAATGAGCAGTTCTTC.